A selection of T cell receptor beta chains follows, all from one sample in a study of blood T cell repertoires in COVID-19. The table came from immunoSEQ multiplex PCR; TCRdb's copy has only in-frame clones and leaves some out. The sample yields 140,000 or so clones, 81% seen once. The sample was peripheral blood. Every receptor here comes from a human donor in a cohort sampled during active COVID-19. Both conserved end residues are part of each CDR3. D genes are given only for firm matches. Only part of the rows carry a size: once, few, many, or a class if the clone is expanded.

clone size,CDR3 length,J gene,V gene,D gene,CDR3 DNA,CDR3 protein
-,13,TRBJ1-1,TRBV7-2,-,TGTGCCAGCAGCTGGACAGAGGACACTGAAGCTTTCTTT,CASSWTEDTEAFF
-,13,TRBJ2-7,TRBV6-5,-,TGTGCCAGCATGGGGGGACAGACCTACGAGCAGTACTTC,CASMGGQTYEQYF
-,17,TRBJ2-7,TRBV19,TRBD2,TGTGCCAGTAGTATAGGGTTAGCGGGACCCGAGGACTACGAGCAGTACTTC,CASSIGLAGPEDYEQYF
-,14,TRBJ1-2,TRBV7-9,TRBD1,TGTGCCAGCCGAAACAAGGGACAGTCCCATGGCTACACCTTC,CASRNKGQSHGYTF
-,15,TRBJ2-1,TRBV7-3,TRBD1,TGTGCCAGCAGCTGGCAGGGGGCCTTCTACAATGAGCAGTTCTTC,CASSWQGAFYNEQFF
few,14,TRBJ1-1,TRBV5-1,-,TGCGCCAGCAGCTGGAGGGATCTGAACACTGAAGCTTTCTTT,CASSWRDLNTEAFF
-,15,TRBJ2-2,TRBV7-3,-,TGTGCCAGCAGCTTAGCTCTAGTGCCCACCGGGGAGCTGTTTTTT,CASSLALVPTGELFF
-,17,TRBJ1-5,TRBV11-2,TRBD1,TGTGCCAGCAGCCTCCATGGGGGACAGTACTCCGATCAGCCCCAGCATTTT,CASSLHGGQYSDQPQHF
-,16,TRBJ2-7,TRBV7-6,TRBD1,TGTGCCAGCAGCTCGGACAGGGGGCCGAAGATCTACGAGCAGTACTTC,CASSSDRGPKIYEQYF
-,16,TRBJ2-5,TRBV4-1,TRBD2,TGCGCCAGCAGCCAAGATCGGTCCAGCGGGGGTGAGACCCAGTACTTC,CASSQDRSSGGETQYF
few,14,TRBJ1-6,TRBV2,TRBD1,TGTGCCAGCAGGACGACAGGGGAAAGTTCACCCCTCCACTTT,CASRTTGESSPLHF
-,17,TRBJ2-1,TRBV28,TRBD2,TGTGCCAGCAGTGCACTGACTACGGGACTAGCGGACAATGAGCAGTTCTTC,CASSALTTGLADNEQFF
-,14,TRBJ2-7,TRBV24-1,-,TGTGCCACCAGTGATACAGGGTGGCTCGGCGAGCAGTACTTC,CATSDTGWLGEQYF
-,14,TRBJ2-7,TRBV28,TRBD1,TGTGCCAGCAATACCGGGACAGCTACCTACGAGCAGTACTTC,CASNTGTATYEQYF
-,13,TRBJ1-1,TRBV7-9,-,TGTGCCAGCAGCTTAACGGGGAACACTGAAGCTTTCTTT,CASSLTGNTEAFF
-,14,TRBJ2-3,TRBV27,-,TGTGCCACCCGACTAGTTGGGGCCACAGATACGCAGTATTTT,CATRLVGATDTQYF
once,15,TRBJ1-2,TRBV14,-,TGTGCCAGCAGTCGTCAACAGAATACTAACTATGGCTACACCTTC,CASSRQQNTNYGYTF
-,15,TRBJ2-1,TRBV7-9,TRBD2,TGTGCCAGCAGCATCATTAGCGGGCGGGTTGGTGAGCAGTTCTTC,CASSIISGRVGEQFF
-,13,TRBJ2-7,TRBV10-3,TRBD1,TGTGCCATCAGAGGGACAGGGGAGAACGAGCAGTACTTC,CAIRGTGENEQYF
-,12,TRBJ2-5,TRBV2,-,TGTGCCAGCAGTTATTTATTGGAGACCCAGTACTTC,CASSYLLETQYF
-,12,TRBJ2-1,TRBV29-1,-,TGCAGCGTTGAGGGGCGATCCAATGAGCAGTTCTTC,CSVEGRSNEQFF
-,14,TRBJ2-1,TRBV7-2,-,TGTGCCAGCAACCGTCCAATACCCGGGACTCGCGCTTTCTTC,CASNRPIPGTRAFF
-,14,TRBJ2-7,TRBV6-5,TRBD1,TGTGCCAGCAGAAGACAGGGGGCATCACCCGAGCAGTACTTC,CASRRQGASPEQYF
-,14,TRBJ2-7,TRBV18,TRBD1,TGTGCCAGCTCATCCGACAGGGGGCTCTACGAGCAGTACTTC,CASSSDRGLYEQYF
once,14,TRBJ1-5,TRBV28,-,TGTGCCAGCAAAGGAGGGCAGGGTGGTCAGCCCCAGCATTTT,CASKGGQGGQPQHF
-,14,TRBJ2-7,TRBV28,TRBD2,TGTGCCAGCAACCGGGTAGCGGGCCCCTACGAGCAGTACTTC,CASNRVAGPYEQYF
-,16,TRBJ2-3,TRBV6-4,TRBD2,TGTGCCAGCAGTGACTCGGCGGGAGCGGGCACAGATACGCAGTATTTT,CASSDSAGAGTDTQYF
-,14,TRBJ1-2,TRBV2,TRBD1,TGTGCCAGCAACGGACAGGGAGCTAACTATGGCTACACCTTC,CASNGQGANYGYTF
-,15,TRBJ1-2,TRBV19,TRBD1,TGTGCCAGTAGTAAGGGGGCGACTTTAAACTATGGCTACACCTTC,CASSKGATLNYGYTF